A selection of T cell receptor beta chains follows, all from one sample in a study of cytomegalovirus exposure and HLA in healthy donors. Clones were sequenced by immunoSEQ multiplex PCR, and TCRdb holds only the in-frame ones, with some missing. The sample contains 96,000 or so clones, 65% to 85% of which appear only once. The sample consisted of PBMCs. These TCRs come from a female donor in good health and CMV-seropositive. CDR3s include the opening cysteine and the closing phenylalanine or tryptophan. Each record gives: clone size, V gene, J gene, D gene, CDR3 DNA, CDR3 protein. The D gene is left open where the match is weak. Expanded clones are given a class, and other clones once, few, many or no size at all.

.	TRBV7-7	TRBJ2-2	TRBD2	TGTGCTAGCAGCGGGAGGACAGGGAACACCGGGGAGCTGTTTTTT	CASSGRTGNTGELFF
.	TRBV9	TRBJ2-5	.	TGTGCCAGCAGCGTAGGGGTTAGCGAGGACCAAGAGACCCAGTACTTC	CASSVGVSEDQETQYF
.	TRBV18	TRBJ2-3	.	TGTGCCAGCTCTACGAGGGCTGCTACAGATACGCAGTATTTT	CASSTRAATDTQYF
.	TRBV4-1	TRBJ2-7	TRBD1	TGCGCCAGCAGCCGTGGACAGGGGGCGCCGGGGGAGCAGTACTTC	CASSRGQGAPGEQYF
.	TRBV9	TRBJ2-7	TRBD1	TGTGCCAGCAGCGAGAGGGGGCTCGGTGTCAACGAGCAGTACTTC	CASSERGLGVNEQYF
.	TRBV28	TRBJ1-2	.	TGTGCCAGCAGTTTACGGGCAGGGAATGGCTACACCTTC	CASSLRAGNGYTF
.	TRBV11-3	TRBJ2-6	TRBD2	TGTGCCAGCAGCTTCGGACTAGCGGGGTTCTCTGGGGCCAACGTCCTGACTTTC	CASSFGLAGFSGANVLTF
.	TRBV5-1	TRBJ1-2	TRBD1	TGCGCCAGCAGCTTGGAAACAGGGGGTGGCTACACCTTC	CASSLETGGGYTF
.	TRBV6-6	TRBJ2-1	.	TGTGCCAGCAGTTTCCACAGGGAGCAGTTCTTC	CASSFHREQFF
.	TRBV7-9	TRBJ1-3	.	TGTGCCAGCAGCCGCCAGAGGGTAACTGGAAACACCATATATTTT	CASSRQRVTGNTIYF
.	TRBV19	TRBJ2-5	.	TGTGCCAGTAGTAGACAGGTCCAAGAGACCCAGTACTTC	CASSRQVQETQYF
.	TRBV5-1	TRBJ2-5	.	TGCGCCAGCAGCCCCCTTGCGGGTCCTCAAGAGACCCAGTACTTC	CASSPLAGPQETQYF
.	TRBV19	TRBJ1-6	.	TGTGCCAGTAGTATAGTTGGGGGTCCGGGAGGGGACTCCTATAATTCACCCCTCCACTTT	CASSIVGGPGGDSYNSPLHF
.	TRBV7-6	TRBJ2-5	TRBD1	TGTGCCAGCAGCCGAAACGCCCATGGGACAGGGGTCCAAGAGACCCAGTACTTC	CASSRNAHGTGVQETQYF
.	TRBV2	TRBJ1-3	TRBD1	TGTGCCAGCAGTGACTACCAGGGGGTCTCCGGAAACACCATATATTTT	CASSDYQGVSGNTIYF
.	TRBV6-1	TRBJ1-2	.	TGTGCCAGCAGTGGAGCCCGATCAAGGGGTTATGGCTACACCTTC	CASSGARSRGYGYTF
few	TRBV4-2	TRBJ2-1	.	TGTGCCAGCAGCCAGGATCCCGAGGGCTCCTACAATGAGCAGTTCTTC	CASSQDPEGSYNEQFF
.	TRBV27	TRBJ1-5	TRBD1	TGTGCCAGCAGTTTAAGAGGGGGCGATCAGCCCCAGCATTTT	CASSLRGGDQPQHF
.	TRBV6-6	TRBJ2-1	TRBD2	TGTGCCAGCAGTAAACTAGCGGGGGTAACAAATGAGCAGTTCTTC	CASSKLAGVTNEQFF
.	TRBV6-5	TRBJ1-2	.	TGTGCCAGCAGGGATTACAGGTCCAGTATCTATGGCTACACCTTC	CASRDYRSSIYGYTF
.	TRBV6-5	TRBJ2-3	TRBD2	TGTGCCAGCAGACTCAGCGGGAGTATCGCAGATACGCAGTATTTT	CASRLSGSIADTQYF
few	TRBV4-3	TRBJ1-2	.	TGCGCCAGCAGCCAAGACCCCCCCGGCAGCTACCTGGGCGGCTACACCTTC	CASSQDPPGSYLGGYTF
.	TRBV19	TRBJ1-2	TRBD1	TGTGCCAGTAGATTGTCAGGGGGCGCAGACTATGGCTACACCTTC	CASRLSGGADYGYTF
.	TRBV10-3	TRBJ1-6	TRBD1	TGTGCCATCAGTGACGGACAGGGCCGGAGTTCACCCCTCCACTTT	CAISDGQGRSSPLHF
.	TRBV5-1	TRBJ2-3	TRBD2	TGCGCCAGCAAAGGACTAGCGGAGGGGGATACGCAGTATTTT	CASKGLAEGDTQYF
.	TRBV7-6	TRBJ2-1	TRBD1	TGTGCCAGCAGCCGCACCGACAGGGGAGAGAATGAGCAGTTCTTC	CASSRTDRGENEQFF
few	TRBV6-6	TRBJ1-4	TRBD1	TGTGCCAGCAGTTACGGCAGGGGGCTGGCTAATGAAAAACTGTTTTTT	CASSYGRGLANEKLFF
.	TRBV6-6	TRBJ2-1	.	TGTGCCAGCGAAGAGGGACTCAATGAGCAGTTCTTC	CASEEGLNEQFF
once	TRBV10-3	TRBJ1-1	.	TGTGCCATCAGTGATTTTGGACAACCGAACACTGAAGCTTTCTTT	CAISDFGQPNTEAFF
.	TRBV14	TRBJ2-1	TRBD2	TGTGCCAGCAGCCAAGGGCTAGCGGGGGTTGAGCAGTTCTTC	CASSQGLAGVEQFF
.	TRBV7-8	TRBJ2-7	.	TGTGCCAGCAGCGACCGGAGATACGAGCAGTACTTC	CASSDRRYEQYF
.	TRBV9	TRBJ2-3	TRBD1	TGTGCCAGCAGCGGGACGACAGGGCCAAGCACAGATACGCAGTATTTT	CASSGTTGPSTDTQYF
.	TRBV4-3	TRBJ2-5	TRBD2	TGCGCCAGCAGCCAAGATTGGCGGGGGGGCCAAGAGACCCAGTACTTC	CASSQDWRGGQETQYF
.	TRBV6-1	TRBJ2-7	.	TGTGCCAGCAGTTTCACAGGAACCGGCTACGAGCAGTACTTC	CASSFTGTGYEQYF
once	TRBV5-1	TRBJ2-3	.	TGCGCCAGCAGCACGGGAGTTAGAGATACGCAGTATTTT	CASSTGVRDTQYF
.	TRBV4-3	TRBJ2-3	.	TGCGCCAGCAGCCAAGCGCACGCCAGTAGCACAGATACGCAGTATTTT	CASSQAHASSTDTQYF
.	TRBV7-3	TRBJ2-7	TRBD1	TGTGCCAGCAGCACGGACAGGGGCTACGAGCAGTACTTC	CASSTDRGYEQYF
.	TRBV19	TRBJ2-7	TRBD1	TGTGCCAGTACCAGGGGGCAGAACTACGAGCAGTACTTC	CASTRGQNYEQYF
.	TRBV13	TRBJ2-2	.	TGTGCCACCGCACTGGCGCGGAAGAACACCGGGGAGCTGTTTTTT	CATALARKNTGELFF
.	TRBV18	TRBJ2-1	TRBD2	TGTGCCAGCTCACCGGTTGGACTAGCGGGAGACAATGAGCAGTTCTTC	CASSPVGLAGDNEQFF
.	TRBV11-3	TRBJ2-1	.	TGTGCCAGCAGCTTTAGCGGCCTGGGGGAGCAGTTCTTC	CASSFSGLGEQFF
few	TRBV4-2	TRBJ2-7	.	TGTGCCAGCAGCCAAGGTGAACAGGGGGGGTACGAGCAGTACTTC	CASSQGEQGGYEQYF
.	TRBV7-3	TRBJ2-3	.	TGTGCCAGCAGCCTCCCGAGCACAGATACGCAGTATTTT	CASSLPSTDTQYF
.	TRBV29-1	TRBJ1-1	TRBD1	TGCAGCGGGGGACAGGGATCGAACACTGAAGCTTTCTTT	CSGGQGSNTEAFF
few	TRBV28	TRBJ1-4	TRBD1	TGTGCCAGCAGTGCACAGGGGGCGCGTGAAAAACTGTTTTTT	CASSAQGAREKLFF
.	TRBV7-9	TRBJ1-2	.	TGTGCCAGCAGCTCTGACAGGATTACTGGCTACACCTTC	CASSSDRITGYTF
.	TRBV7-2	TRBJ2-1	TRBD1	TGTGCCAGCAGCTTAGGGGGACAGTCATACAATGAGCAGTTCTTC	CASSLGGQSYNEQFF
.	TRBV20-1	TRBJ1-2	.	TGCAGTGCTAGATGGACAGGCTACACCTTC	CSARWTGYTF
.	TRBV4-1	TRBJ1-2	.	TGCGCCAGCAGCCCTCGGACAGAGAGCTATGGCTACACCTTC	CASSPRTESYGYTF
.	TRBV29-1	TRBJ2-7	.	TGCAGCGTTGCAGGCACAGGGCAGTCCTACGAGCAGTACTTC	CSVAGTGQSYEQYF
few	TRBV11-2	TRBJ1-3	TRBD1	TGTGCCAGCAGCGTCGGGACAGGGGAGGGAAACACCATATATTTT	CASSVGTGEGNTIYF
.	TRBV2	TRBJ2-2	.	TGTGCCAGCAGCCTCACCGGGGAGCTGTTTTTT	CASSLTGELFF
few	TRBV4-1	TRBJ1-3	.	TGCGCCAGCAGCCAGGGAGCTGGAAACACCATATATTTT	CASSQGAGNTIYF
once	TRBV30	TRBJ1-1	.	TGTGCCGGGGCCTCGAACACTGAAGCTTTCTTT	CAGASNTEAFF
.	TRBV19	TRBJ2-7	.	TGTGCCAGTAGTAGCCAACAGGGAAACTACGAGCAGTACTTC	CASSSQQGNYEQYF
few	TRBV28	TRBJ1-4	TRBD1	TGTGCCAGCATCCCCCGGGACAGGGATGAAAAACTGTTTTTT	CASIPRDRDEKLFF